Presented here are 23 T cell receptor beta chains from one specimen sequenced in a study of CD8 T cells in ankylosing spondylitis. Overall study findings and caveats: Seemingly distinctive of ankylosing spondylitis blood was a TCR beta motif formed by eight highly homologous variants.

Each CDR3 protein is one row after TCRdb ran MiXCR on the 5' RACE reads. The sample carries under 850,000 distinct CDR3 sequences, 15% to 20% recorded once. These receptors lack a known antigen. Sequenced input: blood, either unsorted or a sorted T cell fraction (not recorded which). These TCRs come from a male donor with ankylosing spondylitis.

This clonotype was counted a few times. CDR3 amino acids: CASSQDEGHAYGYTF. The DNA for the CDR3 is TGCGCCAGCAGCCAAGATGAGGGACACGCCTATGGCTACACCTTC. The chain links TRBV4-3 to TRBJ1-2; a weak D match, TRBD1 (6 bases). CDR3 length: 15 residues. Trimming took 0 bases from V and 4 from J, leaving 12 bases between them. Germline V gives CDR1 LGHNA, CDR2 YSLEER.

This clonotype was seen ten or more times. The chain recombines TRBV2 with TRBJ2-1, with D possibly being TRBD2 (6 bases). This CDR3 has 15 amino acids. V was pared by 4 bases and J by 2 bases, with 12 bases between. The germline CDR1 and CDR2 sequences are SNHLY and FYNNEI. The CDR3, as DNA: TGTGCCAGCAGTGTCGGGAGTGGGCCCTACAATGAGCAGTTCTTC. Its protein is CASSVGSGPYNEQFF.

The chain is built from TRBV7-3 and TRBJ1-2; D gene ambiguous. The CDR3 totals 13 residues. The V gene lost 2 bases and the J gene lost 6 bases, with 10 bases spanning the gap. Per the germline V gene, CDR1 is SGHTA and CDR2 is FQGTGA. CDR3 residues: CASSLGGMDGYTF. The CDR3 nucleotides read TGTGCCAGCAGCTTAGGAGGGATGGATGGCTACACCTTC.

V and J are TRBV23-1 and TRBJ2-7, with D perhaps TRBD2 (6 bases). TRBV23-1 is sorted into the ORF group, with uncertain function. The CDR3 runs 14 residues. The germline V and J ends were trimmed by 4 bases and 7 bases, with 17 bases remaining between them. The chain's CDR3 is CASSLGLPLSEQYF. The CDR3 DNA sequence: TGCGCCAGCAGTCTGGGACTCCCCTTGTCAGAGCAGTACTTC.

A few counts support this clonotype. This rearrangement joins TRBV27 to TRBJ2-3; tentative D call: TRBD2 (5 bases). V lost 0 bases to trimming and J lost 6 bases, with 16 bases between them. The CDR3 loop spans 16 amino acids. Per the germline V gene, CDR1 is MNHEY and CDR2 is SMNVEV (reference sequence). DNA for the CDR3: TGTGCCAGCAGTTTATCGGATAAAGGGAGCAGGGATACGCAGTATTTT. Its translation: CASSLSDKGSRDTQYF.

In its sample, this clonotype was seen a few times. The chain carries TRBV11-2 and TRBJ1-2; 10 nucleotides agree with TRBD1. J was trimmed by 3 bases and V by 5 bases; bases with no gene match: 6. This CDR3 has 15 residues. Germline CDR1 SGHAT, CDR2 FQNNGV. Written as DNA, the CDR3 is TGTGCCAGCAGCCGTCCCGGGACAGGGGACTATGGCTACACCTTC. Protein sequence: CASSRPGTGDYGYTF. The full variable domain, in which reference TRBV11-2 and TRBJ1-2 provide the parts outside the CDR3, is EAGVAQSPRYKIIEKRQSVAFWCNPISGHATLYWYQQILGQGPKLLIQFQNNGVVDDSQLPKDRFSAERLKGVDSTLKIQPAKLEDSAVYLCASSRPGTGDYGYTFGSGTRLTVV.

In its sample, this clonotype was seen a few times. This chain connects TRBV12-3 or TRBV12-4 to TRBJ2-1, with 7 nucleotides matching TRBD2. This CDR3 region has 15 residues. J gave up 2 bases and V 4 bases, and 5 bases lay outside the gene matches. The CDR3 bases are TGTGCCAGCAGTTCGGGAGGCCCCCCCTACAATGAGCAGTTCTTC. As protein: CASSSGGPPYNEQFF.

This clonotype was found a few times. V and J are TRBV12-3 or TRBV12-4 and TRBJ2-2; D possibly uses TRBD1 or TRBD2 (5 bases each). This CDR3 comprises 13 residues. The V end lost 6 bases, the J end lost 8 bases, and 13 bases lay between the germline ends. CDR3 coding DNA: TGTGCCAGCAGGCCAAGTGGGGGTGGGGAGCTGTTTTTT. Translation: CASRPSGGGELFF.

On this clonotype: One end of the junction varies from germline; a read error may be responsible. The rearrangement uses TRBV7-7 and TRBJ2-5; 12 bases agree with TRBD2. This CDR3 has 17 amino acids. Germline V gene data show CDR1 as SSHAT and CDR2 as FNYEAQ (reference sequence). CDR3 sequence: CASSLNQGLAGKETQYF. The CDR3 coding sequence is TGTGCTAGCAGCTTAAACCAAGGACTAGCGGGGAAAGAGACCCAGTACTTC.

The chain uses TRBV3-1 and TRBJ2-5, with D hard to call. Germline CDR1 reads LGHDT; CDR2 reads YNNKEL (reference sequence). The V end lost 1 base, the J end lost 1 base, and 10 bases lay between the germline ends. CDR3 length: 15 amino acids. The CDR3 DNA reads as TGTGCCAGCAGCCAAGTTAGGAGCCTCCAAGAGACCCAGTACTTC. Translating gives CASSQVRSLQETQYF.

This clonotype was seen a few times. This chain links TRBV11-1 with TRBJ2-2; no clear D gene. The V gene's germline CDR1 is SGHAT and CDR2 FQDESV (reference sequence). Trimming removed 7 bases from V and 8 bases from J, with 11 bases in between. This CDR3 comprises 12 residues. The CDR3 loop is CASTWAAGELFF. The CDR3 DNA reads TGTGCCAGCACTTGGGCCGCTGGGGAGCTGTTTTTT.

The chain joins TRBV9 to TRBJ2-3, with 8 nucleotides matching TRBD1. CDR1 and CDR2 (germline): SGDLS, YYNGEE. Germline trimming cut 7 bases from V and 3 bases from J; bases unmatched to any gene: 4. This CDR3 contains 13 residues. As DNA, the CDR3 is TGTGCCAGCGGGGACAGGCGGACAGATACGCAGTATTTT. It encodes CASGDRRTDTQYF.

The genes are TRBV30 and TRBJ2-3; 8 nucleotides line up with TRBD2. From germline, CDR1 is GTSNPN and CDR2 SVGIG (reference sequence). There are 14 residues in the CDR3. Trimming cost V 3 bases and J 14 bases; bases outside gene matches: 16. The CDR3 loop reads CAWRGAGVPFLSYF. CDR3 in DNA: TGTGCCTGGAGGGGAGCGGGAGTTCCCTTTTTATCGTATTTT.

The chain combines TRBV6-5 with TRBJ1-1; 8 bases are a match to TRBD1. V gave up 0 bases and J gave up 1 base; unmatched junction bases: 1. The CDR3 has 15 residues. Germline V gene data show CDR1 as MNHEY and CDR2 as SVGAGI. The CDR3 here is CASSYSGTGNTEAFF. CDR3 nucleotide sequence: TGTGCCAGCAGTTACTCCGGGACAGGGAACACTGAAGCTTTCTTT.

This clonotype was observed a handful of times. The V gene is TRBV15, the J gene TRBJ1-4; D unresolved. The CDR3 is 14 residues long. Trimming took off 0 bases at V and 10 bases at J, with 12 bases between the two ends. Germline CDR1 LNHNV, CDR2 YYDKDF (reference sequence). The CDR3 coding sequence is TGTGCCACCAGCAGAGATAGTGAGGTGGGAAAACTGTTTTTT. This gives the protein CATSRDSEVGKLFF.

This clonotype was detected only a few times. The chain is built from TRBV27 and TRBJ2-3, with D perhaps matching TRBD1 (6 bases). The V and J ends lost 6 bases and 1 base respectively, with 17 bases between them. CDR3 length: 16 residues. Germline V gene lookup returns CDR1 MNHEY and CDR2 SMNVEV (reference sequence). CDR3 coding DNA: TGTGCCAGCAGATCCCCGACAGGCTCGGGCACAGATACGCAGTATTTT. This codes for CASRSPTGSGTDTQYF.

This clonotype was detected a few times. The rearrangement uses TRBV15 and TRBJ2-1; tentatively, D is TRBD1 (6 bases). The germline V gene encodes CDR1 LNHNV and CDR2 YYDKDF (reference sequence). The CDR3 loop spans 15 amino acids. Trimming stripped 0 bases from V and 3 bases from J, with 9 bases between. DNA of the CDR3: TGTGCCACCAGCAGAGAACCAGGGGTCTACAATGAGCAGTTCTTC. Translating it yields CATSREPGVYNEQFF.

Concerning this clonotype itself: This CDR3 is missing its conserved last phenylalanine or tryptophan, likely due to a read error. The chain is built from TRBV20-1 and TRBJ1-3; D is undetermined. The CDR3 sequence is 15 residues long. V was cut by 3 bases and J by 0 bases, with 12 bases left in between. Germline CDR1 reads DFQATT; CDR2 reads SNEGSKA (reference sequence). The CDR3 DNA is TGCAGTGCTAGTCTTTCCGGAGGCTCTGGAAACACCATATATGTT. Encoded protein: CSASLSGGSGNTIYV.

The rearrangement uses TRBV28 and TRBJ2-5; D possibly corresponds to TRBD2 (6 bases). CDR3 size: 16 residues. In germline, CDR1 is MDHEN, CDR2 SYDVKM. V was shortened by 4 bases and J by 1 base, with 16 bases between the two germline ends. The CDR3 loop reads CASSSRRDFPQETQYF. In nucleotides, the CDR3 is TGTGCCAGCAGTTCCCGTAGGGACTTCCCCCAAGAGACCCAGTACTTC.

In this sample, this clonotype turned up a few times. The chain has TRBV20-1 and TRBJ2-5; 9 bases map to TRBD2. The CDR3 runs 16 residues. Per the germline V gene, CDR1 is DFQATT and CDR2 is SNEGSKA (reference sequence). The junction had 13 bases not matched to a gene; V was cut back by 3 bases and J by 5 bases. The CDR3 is CSARGLARGGRETQYF. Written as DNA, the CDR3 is TGCAGTGCTAGGGGACTAGCCCGAGGGGGCCGGGAGACCCAGTACTTC.

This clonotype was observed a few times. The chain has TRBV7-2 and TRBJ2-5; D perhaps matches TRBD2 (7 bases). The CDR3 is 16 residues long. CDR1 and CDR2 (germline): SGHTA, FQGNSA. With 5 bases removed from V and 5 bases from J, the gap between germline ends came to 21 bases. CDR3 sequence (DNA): TGTGCCAGCAGCGTCCGCCGGGGGGCCTTTATTGAGACCCAGTACTTC. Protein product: CASSVRRGAFIETQYF. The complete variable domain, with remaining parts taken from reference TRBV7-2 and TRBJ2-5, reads GAGVSQSPSNKVTEKGKDVELRCDPISGHTALYWYRQSLGQGLEFLIYFQGNSAPDKSGLPSDRFSAERTGGSVSTLTIQRTQQEDSAVYLCASSVRRGAFIETQYFGPGTRLLVL.

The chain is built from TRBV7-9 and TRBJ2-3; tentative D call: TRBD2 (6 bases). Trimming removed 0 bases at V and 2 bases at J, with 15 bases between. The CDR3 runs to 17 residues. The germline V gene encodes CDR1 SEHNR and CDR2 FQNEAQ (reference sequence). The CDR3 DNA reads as TGTGCCAGCAGCTTAGCGCTTGGCGGGGCGTACACAGATACGCAGTATTTT. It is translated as CASSLALGGAYTDTQYF. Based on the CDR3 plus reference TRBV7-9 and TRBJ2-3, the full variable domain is DTGVSQNPRHKITKRGQNVTFRCDPISEHNRLYWYRQTLGQGPEFLTYFQNEAQLEKSRLLSDRFSAERPKGSFSTLEIQRTEQGDSAMYLCASSLALGGAYTDTQYFGPGTRLTVL.

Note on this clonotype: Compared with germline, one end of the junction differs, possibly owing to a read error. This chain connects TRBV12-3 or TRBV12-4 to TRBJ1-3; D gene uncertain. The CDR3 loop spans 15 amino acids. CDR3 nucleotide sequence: TGTGCCAGCACAGGACCGATATCCTCTGGAAGCACCATATATTTT. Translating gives CASTGPISSGSTIYF.